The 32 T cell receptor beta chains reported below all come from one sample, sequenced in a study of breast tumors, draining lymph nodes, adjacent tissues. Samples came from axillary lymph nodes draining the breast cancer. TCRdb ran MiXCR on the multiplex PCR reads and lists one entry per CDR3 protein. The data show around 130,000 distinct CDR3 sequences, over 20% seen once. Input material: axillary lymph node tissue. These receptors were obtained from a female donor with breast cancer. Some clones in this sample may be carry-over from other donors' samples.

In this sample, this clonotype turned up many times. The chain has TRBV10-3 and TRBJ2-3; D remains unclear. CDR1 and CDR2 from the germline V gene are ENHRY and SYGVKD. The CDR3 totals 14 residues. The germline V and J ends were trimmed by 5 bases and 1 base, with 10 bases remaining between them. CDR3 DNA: TGTGCCATCAGTTCCAACGAACGCACAGATACGCAGTATTTT. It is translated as CAISSNERTDTQYF.

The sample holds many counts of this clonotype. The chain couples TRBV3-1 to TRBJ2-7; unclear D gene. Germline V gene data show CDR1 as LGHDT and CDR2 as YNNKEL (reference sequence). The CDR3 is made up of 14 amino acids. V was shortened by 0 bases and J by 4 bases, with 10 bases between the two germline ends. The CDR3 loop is CASSQEVSAYEQYF. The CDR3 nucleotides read TGTGCCAGCAGCCAAGAGGTCTCGGCTTACGAGCAGTACTTC.

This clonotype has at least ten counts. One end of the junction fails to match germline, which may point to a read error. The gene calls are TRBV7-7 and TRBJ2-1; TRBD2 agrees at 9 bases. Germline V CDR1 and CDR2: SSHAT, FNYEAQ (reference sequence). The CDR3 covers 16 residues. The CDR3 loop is CASSATGTSTYNEQFF. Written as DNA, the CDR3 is TGTGCTAGCAGCGCAACCGGGACTAGCACCTACAATGAGCAGTTCTTC.

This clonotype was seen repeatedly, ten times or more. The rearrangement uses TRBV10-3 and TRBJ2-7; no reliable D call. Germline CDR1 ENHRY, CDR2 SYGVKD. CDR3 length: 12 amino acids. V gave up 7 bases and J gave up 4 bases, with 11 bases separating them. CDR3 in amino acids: CAITDGSYEQYF. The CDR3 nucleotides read TGTGCCATCACTGACGGATCTTACGAGCAGTACTTC.

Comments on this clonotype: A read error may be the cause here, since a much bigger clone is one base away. In nucleotides, the CDR3 is TGTGCCAGCAGCCCGGGGGACCAGACCCCAGATACGCAGTGTTTT. Translated, it gives CASSPGDQTPDTQCF. This chain uses TRBV3-1 with TRBJ2-3; weak D call: TRBD2 (6 bases). Germline lookup yields CDR1 LGHDT and CDR2 YNNKEL (reference sequence). The length of the CDR3 is 15 residues.

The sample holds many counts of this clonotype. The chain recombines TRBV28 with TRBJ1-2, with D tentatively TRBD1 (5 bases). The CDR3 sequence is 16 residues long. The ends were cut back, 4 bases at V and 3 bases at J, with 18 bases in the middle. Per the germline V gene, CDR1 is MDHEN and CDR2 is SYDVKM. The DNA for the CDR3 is TGTGCCAGCAGTTCTCCCGGGGCAGAGCGATACTATGGCTACACCTTC. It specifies CASSSPGAERYYGYTF.

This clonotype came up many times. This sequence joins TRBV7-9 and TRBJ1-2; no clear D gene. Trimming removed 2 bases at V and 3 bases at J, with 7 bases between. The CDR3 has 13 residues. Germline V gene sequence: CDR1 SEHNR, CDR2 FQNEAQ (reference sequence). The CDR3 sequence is CASSLHGDYGYTF. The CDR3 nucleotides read TGTGCCAGCAGCTTACACGGGGACTATGGCTACACCTTC.

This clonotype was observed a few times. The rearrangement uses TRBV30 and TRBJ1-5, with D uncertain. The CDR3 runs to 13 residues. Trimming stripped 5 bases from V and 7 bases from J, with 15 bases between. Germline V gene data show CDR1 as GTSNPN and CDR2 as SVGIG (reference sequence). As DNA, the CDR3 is TGTGCCTGGGCCACGGGCTTTCAGCAGCCCCAGCATTTT. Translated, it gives CAWATGFQQPQHF.

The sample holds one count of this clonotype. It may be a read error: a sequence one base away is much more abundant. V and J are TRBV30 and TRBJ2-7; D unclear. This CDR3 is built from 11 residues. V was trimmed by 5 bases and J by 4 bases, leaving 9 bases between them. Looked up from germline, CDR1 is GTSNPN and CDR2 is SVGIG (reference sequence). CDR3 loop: CAWGRIYEQYF. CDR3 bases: TGTGCCTGGGGTCGCATATACGAGCAGTACTTC. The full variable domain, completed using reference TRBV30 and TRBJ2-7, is SQTIHQWPATLVQPVGSPLSLECTVEGTSNPNLYWYRQAAGRGLQLLFYSVGIGQISSEVPQNLSASRPQDRQFILSSKKLLLSDSGFYLCAWGRIYEQYFGPGTRLTVT.

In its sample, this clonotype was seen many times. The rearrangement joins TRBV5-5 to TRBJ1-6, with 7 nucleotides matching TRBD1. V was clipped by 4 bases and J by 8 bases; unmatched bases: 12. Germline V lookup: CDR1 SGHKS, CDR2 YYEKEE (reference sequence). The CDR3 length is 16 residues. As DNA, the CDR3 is TGTGCCAGCAGCCGCCAGGGGGAGAAGTTCCATTCACCCCTCCACTTT. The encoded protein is CASSRQGEKFHSPLHF.

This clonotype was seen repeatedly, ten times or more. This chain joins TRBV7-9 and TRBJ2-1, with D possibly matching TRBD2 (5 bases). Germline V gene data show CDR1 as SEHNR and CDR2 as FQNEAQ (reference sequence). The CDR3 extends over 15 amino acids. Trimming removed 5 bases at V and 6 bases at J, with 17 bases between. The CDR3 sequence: CASSPGRNGINEQFF. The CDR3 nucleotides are TGTGCCAGCAGCCCAGGCCGGAACGGGATCAATGAGCAGTTCTTC.

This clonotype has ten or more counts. CDR3: CASSYRYEQYF. The CDR3 coding sequence is TGTGCCAGCAGTTATCGCTACGAGCAGTACTTC. This chain links TRBV6-6 with TRBJ2-7; D not certain. Per germline, CDR1 MNHNY and CDR2 SVGAGI (reference sequence). V lost 3 bases to trimming and J lost 3 bases, with 3 bases between them. The CDR3 length is 11 residues.

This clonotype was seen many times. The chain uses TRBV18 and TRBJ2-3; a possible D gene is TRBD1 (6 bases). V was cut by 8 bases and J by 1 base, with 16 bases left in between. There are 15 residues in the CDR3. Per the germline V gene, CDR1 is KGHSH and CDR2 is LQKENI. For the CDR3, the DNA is TGTGCCAGCCAACAGGGAACAGGACGCACAGATACGCAGTATTTT. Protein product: CASQQGTGRTDTQYF.

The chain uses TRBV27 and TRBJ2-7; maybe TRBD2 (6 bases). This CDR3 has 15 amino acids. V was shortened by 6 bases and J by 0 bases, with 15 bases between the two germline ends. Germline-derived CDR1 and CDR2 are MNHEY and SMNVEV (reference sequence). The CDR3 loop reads CASSLSGLSSYEQYF. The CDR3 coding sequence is TGTGCCAGCAGCCTAAGCGGGTTGAGCTCCTACGAGCAGTACTTC.

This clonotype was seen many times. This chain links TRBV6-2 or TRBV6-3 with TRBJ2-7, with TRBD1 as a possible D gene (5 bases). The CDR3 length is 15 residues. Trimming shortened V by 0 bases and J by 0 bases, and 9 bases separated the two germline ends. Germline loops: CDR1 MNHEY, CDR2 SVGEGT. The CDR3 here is CASSYSKDNSYEQYF. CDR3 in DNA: TGTGCCAGCAGTTACTCCAAGGACAACTCCTACGAGCAGTACTTC.

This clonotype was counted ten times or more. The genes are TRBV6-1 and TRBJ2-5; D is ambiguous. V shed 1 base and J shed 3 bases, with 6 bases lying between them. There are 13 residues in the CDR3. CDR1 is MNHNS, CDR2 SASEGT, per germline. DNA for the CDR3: TGTGCCAGCAGTGAAGTAGCAGAAGAGACCCAGTACTTC. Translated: CASSEVAEETQYF.

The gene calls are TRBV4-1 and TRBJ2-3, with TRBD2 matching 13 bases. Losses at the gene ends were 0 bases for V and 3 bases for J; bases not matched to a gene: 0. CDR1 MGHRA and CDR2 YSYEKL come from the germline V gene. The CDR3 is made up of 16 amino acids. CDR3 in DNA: TGCGCCAGCAGCCAAGAGGGACTAGCGGGGACAGATACGCAGTATTTT. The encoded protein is CASSQEGLAGTDTQYF.

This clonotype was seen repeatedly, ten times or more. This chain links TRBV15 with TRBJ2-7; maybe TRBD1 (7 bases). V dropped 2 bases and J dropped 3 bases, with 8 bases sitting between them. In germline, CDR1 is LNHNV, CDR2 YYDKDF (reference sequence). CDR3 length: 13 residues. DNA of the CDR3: TGTGCCACCAGCAGACAGGGGGGCTACGAGCAGTACTTC. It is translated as CATSRQGGYEQYF. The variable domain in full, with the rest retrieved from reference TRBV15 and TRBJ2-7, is DAMVIQNPRYQVTQFGKPVTLSCSQTLNHNVMYWYQQKSSQAPKLLFHYYDKDFNNEADTPDNFQSRRPNTSFCFLDIRSPGLGDTAMYLCATSRQGGYEQYFGPGTRLTVT.

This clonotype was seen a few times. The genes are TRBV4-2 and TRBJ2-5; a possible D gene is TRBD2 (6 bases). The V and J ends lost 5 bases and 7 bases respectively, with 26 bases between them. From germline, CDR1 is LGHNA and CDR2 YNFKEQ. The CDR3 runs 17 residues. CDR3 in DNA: TGTGCCAGCAGCGATGCTGATAGTAGCGGAGACGTAGGGACCCAGTACTTC. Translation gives CASSDADSSGDVGTQYF.

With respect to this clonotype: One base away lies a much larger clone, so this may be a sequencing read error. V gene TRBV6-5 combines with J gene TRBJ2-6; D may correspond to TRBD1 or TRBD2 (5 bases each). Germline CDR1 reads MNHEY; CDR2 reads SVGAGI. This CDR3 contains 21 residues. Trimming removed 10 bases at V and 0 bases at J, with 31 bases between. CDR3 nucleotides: TGTGCCACGTCTAGGGACGGATGGCCATTGACACGATTCTCTGGGGCCAACGTCCTGACTTTC. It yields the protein CATSRDGWPLTRFSGANVLTF.

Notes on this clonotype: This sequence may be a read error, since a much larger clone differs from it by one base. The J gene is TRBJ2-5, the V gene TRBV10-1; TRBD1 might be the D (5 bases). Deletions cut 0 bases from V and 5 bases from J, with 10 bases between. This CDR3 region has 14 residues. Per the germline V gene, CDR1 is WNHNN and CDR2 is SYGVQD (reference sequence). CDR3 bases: TGCGCCAGCAGTGAGTCTGGGGCCGGGGAGACCCAGTACTTC. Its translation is CASSESGAGETQYF.

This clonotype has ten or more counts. CDR3 sequence: CASSQDGQGAETQYF. As DNA, the CDR3 is TGTGCCAGCAGCCAAGATGGACAGGGGGCGGAGACCCAGTACTTC. V gene TRBV4-2 combines with J gene TRBJ2-5, with TRBD1 matching over 11 bases. The V and J ends lost 0 bases and 5 bases, in that order; junction bases with no gene match: 2. Germline V gives CDR1 LGHNA, CDR2 YNFKEQ. CDR3 length equals 15 residues.

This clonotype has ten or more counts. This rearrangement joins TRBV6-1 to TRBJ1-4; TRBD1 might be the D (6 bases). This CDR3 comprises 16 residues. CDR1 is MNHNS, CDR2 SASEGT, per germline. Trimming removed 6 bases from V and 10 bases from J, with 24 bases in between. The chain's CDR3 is CASSAPPGGGKGKLFF. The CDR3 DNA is TGTGCCAGCAGCGCCCCCCCGGGGGGCGGAAAGGGAAAACTGTTTTTT.

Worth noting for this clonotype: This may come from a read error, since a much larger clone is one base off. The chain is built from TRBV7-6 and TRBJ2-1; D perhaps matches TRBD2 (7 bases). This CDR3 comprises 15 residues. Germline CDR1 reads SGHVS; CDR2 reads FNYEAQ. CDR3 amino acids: CASSVAGTGYNEQFF. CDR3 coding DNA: TGTGCCAGCAGCGTAGCGGGCACAGGGTACAATGAGCAGTTCTTC.

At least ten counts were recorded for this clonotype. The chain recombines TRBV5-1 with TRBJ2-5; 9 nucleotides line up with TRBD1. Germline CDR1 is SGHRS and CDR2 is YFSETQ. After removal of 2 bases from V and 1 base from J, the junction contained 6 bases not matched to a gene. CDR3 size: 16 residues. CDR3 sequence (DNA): TGCGCCAGCAGCTTACAGGGGGCATCAGGCCAAGAGACCCAGTACTTC. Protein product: CASSLQGASGQETQYF.

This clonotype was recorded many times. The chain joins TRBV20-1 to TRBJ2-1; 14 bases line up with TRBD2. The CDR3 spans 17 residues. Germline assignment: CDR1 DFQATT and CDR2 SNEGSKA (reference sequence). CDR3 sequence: CSPRLARLAGGPNEQFF. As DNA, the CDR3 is TGCAGCCCGAGGTTAGCACGACTAGCGGGAGGGCCCAATGAGCAGTTCTTC.

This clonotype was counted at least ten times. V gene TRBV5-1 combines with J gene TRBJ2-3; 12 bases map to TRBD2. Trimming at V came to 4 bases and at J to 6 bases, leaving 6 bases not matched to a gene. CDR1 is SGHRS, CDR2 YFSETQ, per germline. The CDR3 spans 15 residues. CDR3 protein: CASSKGLAGVDTQYF. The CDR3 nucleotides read TGCGCCAGCAGCAAGGGACTAGCGGGTGTGGATACGCAGTATTTT.

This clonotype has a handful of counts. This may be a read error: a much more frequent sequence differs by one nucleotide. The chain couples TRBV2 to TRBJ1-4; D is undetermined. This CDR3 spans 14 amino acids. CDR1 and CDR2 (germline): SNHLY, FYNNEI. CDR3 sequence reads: CASSDRSPNEKLSF. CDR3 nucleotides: TGTGCCAGCAGTGACCGCAGCCCTAATGAAAAACTGTCTTTT.

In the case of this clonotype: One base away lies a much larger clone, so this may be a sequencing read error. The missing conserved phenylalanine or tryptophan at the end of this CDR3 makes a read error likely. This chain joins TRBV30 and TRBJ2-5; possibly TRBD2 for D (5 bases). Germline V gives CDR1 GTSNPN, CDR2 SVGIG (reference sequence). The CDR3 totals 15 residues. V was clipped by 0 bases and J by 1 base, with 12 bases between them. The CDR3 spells CAWSVFGMPQETQYL. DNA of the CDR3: TGTGCCTGGAGTGTTTTCGGGATGCCCCAAGAGACCCAGTACCTC.

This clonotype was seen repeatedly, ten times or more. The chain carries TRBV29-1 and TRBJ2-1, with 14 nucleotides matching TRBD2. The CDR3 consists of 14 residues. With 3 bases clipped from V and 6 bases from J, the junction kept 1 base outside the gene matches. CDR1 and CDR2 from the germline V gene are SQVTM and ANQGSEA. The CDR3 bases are TGCAGCGTTGACGGGACTAGCGGGGGCAATGAGCAGTTCTTC. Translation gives CSVDGTSGGNEQFF.

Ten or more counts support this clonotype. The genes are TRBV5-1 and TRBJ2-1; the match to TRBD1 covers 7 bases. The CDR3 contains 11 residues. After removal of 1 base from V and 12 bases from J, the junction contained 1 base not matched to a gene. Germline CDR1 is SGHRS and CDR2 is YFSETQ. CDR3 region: CASSLRGRQFF. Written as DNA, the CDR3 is TGCGCCAGCAGCTTGAGGGGGCGGCAGTTCTTC.

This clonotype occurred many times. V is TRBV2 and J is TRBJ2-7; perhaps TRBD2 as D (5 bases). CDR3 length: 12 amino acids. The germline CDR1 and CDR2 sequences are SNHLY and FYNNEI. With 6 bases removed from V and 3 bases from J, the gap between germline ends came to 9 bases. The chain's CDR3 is CASSVTSYEQYF. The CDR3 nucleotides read TGTGCCAGCAGCGTAACTAGCTACGAGCAGTACTTC.